Listed below are T cell receptor beta chains from one sample, sequenced in a study of blood T cell repertoires in COVID-19. TCRdb keeps only in-frame clones here, not all; method: immunoSEQ multiplex PCR. Among around 300,000 clones listed, approximately 90% were seen once. Sequenced material: peripheral blood. These receptor sequences come from a middle-aged woman with acute or convalescent COVID-19. Each CDR3 is given without its conserved first and last residue.

V gene	J gene	CDR3 protein
TRBV2	TRBJ2-2	ASSALRDGELF
TRBV7-9	TRBJ1-2	ASSLRQGAAYYT
TRBV5-8	TRBJ1-1	ASSLIGDTEAF
TRBV5-3	TRBJ2-2	ARSLFQGANTGELF
TRBV7-9	TRBJ1-2	ASSLQGDYGYT
TRBV27	TRBJ2-5	ASSLSPWPEVRNQETQY
TRBV14	TRBJ1-6	ASSWRQGGNSPLH
TRBV24-1	TRBJ2-3	ATSDLTGQTSTDTQY
TRBV29-1	TRBJ2-4	SVEGDKNIQY
TRBV10-3	TRBJ1-1	AISGFAGDGNTEAF
TRBV24-1	TRBJ2-3	ATSDFITSTDTQY
TRBV5-1	TRBJ2-3	ASNRGTDTQY